The clone carrying this T cell receptor beta chain was seen a few times. The data were taken from a study of blood T cell repertoires in COVID-19. Study as a whole: Italy, Spain and the United States were the sources of the convalescent and acute COVID-19 samples. Nucleic acid was either cDNA or gDNA, and it came from T cells, B-cell-depleted T cells, or PBMCs.

In the original analysis: Estimation of nucleated cell counts was performed using reference gene primer amplification. The assay was immunoSEQ multiplex PCR, and TCRdb's table has in-frame clones only and misses some. That table is the source of V, J and clone size, and D and trimming were worked out from the DNA. Here the sample spans some 40,000 clones, roughly 78% being singletons. The CDR3 loop spans 15 amino acids. V trimming: 4 bases; J trimming: 0 bases; junction bases outside the gene matches: 3. CDR1 SGHVS and CDR2 FNYEAQ come from the germline V gene. Sequencing was done on a sample of peripheral blood. The receptor comes from a man in his sixties or seventies with acute or convalescent COVID-19. The rearrangement joins TRBV7-6 to TRBJ1-1; 9 positions match TRBD1. CDR3 protein: CASSSGQGMNTEAFF. The CDR3 DNA is TGTGCCAGCAGCTCCGGACAGGGGATGAACACTGAAGCTTTCTTT.